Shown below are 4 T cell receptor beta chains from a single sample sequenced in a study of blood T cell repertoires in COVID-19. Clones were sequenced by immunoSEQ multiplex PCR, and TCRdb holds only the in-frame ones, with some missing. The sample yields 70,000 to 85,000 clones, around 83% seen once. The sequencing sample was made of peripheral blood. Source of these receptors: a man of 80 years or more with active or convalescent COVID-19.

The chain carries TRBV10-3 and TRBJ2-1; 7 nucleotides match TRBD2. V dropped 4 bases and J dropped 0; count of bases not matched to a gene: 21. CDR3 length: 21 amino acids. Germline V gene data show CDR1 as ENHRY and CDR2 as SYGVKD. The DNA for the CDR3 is TGTGCCATCAGTGCTCTTCAGGGAACTAGGGAGGGGACCAGCTCCTACAATGAGCAGTTCTTC. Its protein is CAISALQGTREGTSSYNEQFF.

The CDR3 DNA is TGTGCCAGCAGTTTGACAGGGGGCGCAGGTGGCTACACCTTC. It specifies CASSLTGGAGGYTF. The chain recombines TRBV28 with TRBJ1-2, with 10 bases identical to TRBD1. CDR3 length: 14 residues. Germline loops: CDR1 MDHEN, CDR2 SYDVKM. The trim removed 3 bases at V and 7 bases at J, leaving 5 bases unmatched.

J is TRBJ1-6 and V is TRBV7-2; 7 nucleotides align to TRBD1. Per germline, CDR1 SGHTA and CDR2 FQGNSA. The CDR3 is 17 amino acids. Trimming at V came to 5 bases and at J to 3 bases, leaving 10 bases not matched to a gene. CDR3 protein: CASSPGRTGHYNSPLHF. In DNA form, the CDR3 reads TGTGCCAGCAGCCCAGGGAGGACAGGACACTATAATTCACCCCTCCACTTT.

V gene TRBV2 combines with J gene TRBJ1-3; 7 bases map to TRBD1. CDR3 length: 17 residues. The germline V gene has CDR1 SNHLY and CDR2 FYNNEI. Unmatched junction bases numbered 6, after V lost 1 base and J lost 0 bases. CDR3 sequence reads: CASSEGTGAYSGNTIYF. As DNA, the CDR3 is TGTGCCAGCAGTGAAGGAACAGGGGCTTACTCTGGAAACACCATATATTTT.